Described below is a single T cell receptor beta chain sequence and its context. The antigen it recognizes is unknown. Nothing much larger sits one base from this clone, and base qualities are not available. This specimen comes from a study of blood T cell repertoires in COVID-19 (dated by TCRdb to 2018 to 2020). Broadly, across the study: Samples covering the acute and convalescent phases of COVID-19 were provided by collaborators in the United States, Italy and Spain. The material from the prospective study consisted of cDNA or gDNA derived from T cells, B-cell-depleted T cells, or PBMCs. The dataset comprised deeply sampled blood TCRbeta repertoires from subjects exposed to, actively infected with, or recovered from COVID-19. The repertoires were made available in a free public database intended to serve as a resource for research on the immune response to SARS-CoV-2. The samples were drawn from two sources: the first 160 participants of the ongoing ImmuneRACE study, and some 1,300 subjects contributed by 6 global collaborators. A de-identified subject ID, COVID-19 status, age in years and sex were almost always included in the sample metadata. Where HLA class I and class II types were available, the types were taken from metadata supplied by the sample provider, not from assay-based typing. General conclusions and limits of the study: Clinical and demographic metadata were provided uncurated, with the amount varying by source and participant.

The immunoSEQ Assay, a bias-controlled multiplex PCR, was used to amplify TCRbeta CDR3 regions from genomic DNA. Concerning the study's data processing: Within the assay, amplification of reference gene primers was used to estimate how many nucleated cells each sample contained. Sequence reads were collapsed and filtered to measure the absolute abundance of every unique TCRbeta CDR3 rearrangement. Productive Simpson clonality was computed per sample as the square root of Simpson's diversity index over productive rearrangements. TCRdb's version of the immuneACCESS table is confined to in-frame rearrangements and falls short of the full clone set. An unresolved V gene accounts for under half of the shortfall where checked; the remainder is of unknown origin. The V and J calls and clone size were taken over from that table, and D and trimming were inferred from the DNA. Across this sample there are around 400,000 clones, with 80% to 90% seen only once. The ten largest clones represent 10% of the sample.

In Seattle, one collaborating source enrolled patients while the infection was active and tracked those patients longitudinally over the course of disease. Collaborating institutions collected whole blood in K2EDTA tubes following their own protocols. Collaborator samples were shipped for TCRbeta analysis as frozen whole blood, isolated PBMCs, or DNA extracted from either sample type. Sequencing input: peripheral blood. The clonotype originates from a woman aged 30 to 39 with COVID-19, enrolled during active disease.

CDR3 sequence: CASSEDMRNTGELFF. The DNA sequence reads TGCGCCAGCAGCGAGGACATGAGGAACACCGGGGAGCTGTTTTTT. The chain couples TRBV10-1 to TRBJ2-2; 5 matching bases give a weak D call of TRBD1. Taken from cysteine to phenylalanine, the CDR3 has 15 residues. Only the CDR3 portion is preserved as DNA: 45 bases, with reading frame beginning at the first base. The V end loses 6 bases and the J end loses 1 base, and a stretch of 12 bases separates them. CDR1 WNHNN and CDR2 SYGVQD were looked up in the germline V gene (reference sequence).